This T cell receptor beta chain emerged from a study of identical twins (dated by TCRdb to 2015 to 2016). Some background on the complete study: To test whether fetal clonotypes persist, the study used deep sequencing on TCR alpha and beta repertoires from monozygotic twins, unrelated adults of various ages, and cord blood. To rule out contamination, replicate twin experiments were performed at different times with different library preparation protocols.

This clonotype was detected ten times or more. The clone's antigen remains unknown. Base qualities were left out, and no much larger clone turns up one base away. The investigation overall reported the following: Fewer insertions were carried by abundant cord blood beta clonotypes; a weaker similar trend was observed in young adult naive repertoires, while no such trend was observed in memory repertoires. Invariant T cells such as MAIT and iNKT could partly confound zero-insertion analyses, although diverse VJ usage argued against such confounding for most clonotypes. Because the same donors could not be followed over many years, conclusions were based on cross-sectional statistical analysis. Out-of-frame TCR alpha sequences shared between twins showed an excess of low generation-probability sequences compared with coincidental sharing between unrelated individuals. The excess sharing between twins in beta out-of-frame sequences was weaker because fewer shared sequences reduced the signal-to-noise ratio. In monozygotic twins, recombination models systematically underestimated out-of-frame TCR alpha sharing, but the models matched the sharing seen between unrelated individuals.

To prepare the library, 5' RACE was applied. Sequencing was performed on an Illumina HiSeq 2000. A universal primer binding site was introduced by template switching, and a unique molecular identifier was present in the final cDNA, enabling accurate counting of TCR cDNA molecules. First-strand cDNA for TCR alpha and beta chains was synthesized from specific primers in the conserved constant-segment region. Each cDNA library was double barcoded, with a SMART-Mk sample barcode plus Illumina barcodes, to control for contamination. TruSeq adapter sequences, together with Illumina sample barcodes, were added in two successive PCR steps. TCR alpha and beta cDNA libraries were sequenced on the Illumina HiSeq platform with custom primers. The published analysis was carried out like this. MiGEC processed the raw reads to extract unique molecular identifiers, while MiXCR was used to determine the CDR3 positions. For each individual, recombination models were inferred using an EM algorithm with the repgenHMM and IGoR tools. Shared clonotypes were analyzed with the tcR package in R, and sharing was normalized by the product of cloneset sizes. To study raw recombination free of thymic and clonal selection effects, out-of-frame nonproductive sequences were analyzed. The public reads were quality trimmed at Q25 with fastp and then assembled into clones with MiXCR by TCRdb, keeping productive beta chains. CDR3 protein sequences are deduplicated, and each keeps its most common genes and DNA. These V and J calls are TCRdb output, not the study's own analysis. The sample table contains hundreds of thousands of distinct CDR3 sequences; only one count was recorded for less than 25% of them. The top ten constitute roughly 4% of the sample.

All donors were healthy Caucasians. The twin cohort consisted of three pairs of female monozygotic twins, all aged 18 to 29 years. Peripheral blood mononuclear cells were used as the source from which RNA for TCR libraries was isolated. Measured from the cysteine to the phenylalanine, the CDR3 is 11 residues long. CDR3 DNA is the only sequence kept; it has 33 bases, read in frame from the first base. The junction shows trimming of 5 bases on V and 5 bases on J, plus 9 bases between the germline ends. CDR1 and CDR2 were assigned from the germline V gene (reference sequence) as DFQATT and SNEGSKA. These same records also appear under a second study, on T cells expressing NK-cell markers. The other study reports the following: In sorted CD3+CD56+NKG2C+, CD3+CD56+NKG2C- and CD3+CD56-NKG2C+ T-cell subsets from several donors, TCR beta-chain repertoires were profiled. Among the eight sequenced donors, seven were HCMV-seropositive and one was HCMV-seronegative. In several experiments an anti-gammadeltaTCR antibody was added to restrict sorting to alphabetaTCR-expressing T cells. In more than 5 donors, the dominant CD3+CD56+NKG2C+ clonotypes were found to rank among the top 10 CD8+ clonotypes and to make up roughly 1.0-7.5% of CD8+ T cells. Those dominant clonotypes were again the most abundant among CD3+CD56-NKG2C+ cells in a few donors, at about 25-60.1%. Whether the expanded NKG2C-expressing T cell clones were specific for HCMV antigens remained unclear. The study sequenced eight donors, all healthy volunteers chosen at random: three men and five women. HCMV serostatus was determined by detecting HCMV-specific IgG in serum with a commercial ELISA kit. For several donors, unsorted PBMC were also used to sequence bulk peripheral blood T-cell repertoires. MIGEC handled demultiplexing of the reads and grouping by UMI, while MiTCR was used to assemble and quantify clonotypes. To exclude erroneous sequences, any TCR cDNA sequence not supported by at least two reads was discarded. The tcR package was used for downstream repertoire analysis, and clonotypes were matched across fractions by CDR3 nucleotide sequence plus V segment. VDJmatch was used to annotate antigen specificity against VDJdb, with one amino acid substitution allowed in CDR3.

This receptor was taken from a woman younger than 35 in good health. The sequenced sample consisted of PBMCs. The sequence joins TRBV20-1 to TRBJ2-5; a weak D assignment points to TRBD1 (6 bases agree). The CDR3 reads as follows: CSAYRVETQYF. In nucleotides, the sequence is TGCAGTGCTTACAGGGTCGAGACCCAGTACTTC.